The 14 T cell receptor beta chains reported below all come from one sample, sequenced in a study of spatial heterogeneity in lung cancer. Points from the study as a whole: How many expanded intratumoral alpha and beta TCRs were present tracked the tumor mutation count, which was a count of nonsynonymous mutations.

Time point of the sample: sample taken at primary tumor resection. Their target antigens are unknown. TCRdb reprocessed the 5' RACE reads via MiXCR and lists one record per CDR3 protein. The data show about 100,000 distinct CDR3 sequences, 4.4% seen once. The starting material was lung tumor tissue, obtained at surgery. These receptor sequences come from a male donor with early-stage non-small cell lung cancer.

About this clonotype: This sequence may be a read error, since a much larger clone differs from it by one base. The V call is TRBV27, the J call TRBJ1-5, with 7 nucleotides matching TRBD1. CDR1 MNHEY and CDR2 SMNVEV come from the germline V gene (reference sequence). This CDR3 is built from 14 residues. The CDR3: CARNKRDSNLPQHF. In nucleotides, the CDR3 is TGTGCCAGAAACAAAAGGGACAGTAATCTGCCCCAGCATTTT.

This clonotype was counted ten times or more. This sequence joins TRBV28 and TRBJ2-3, with D possibly called TRBD1 or TRBD2 (5 bases each). V was clipped by 6 bases and J by 8 bases, with 15 bases between them. Germline V CDR1 and CDR2: MDHEN, SYDVKM. CDR3 length equals 13 residues. The CDR3 nucleotides are TGTGCCAGCAGAGCCTCGGGGCGAGGTACGCAGTATTTT. Translation gives CASRASGRGTQYF.

Ten or more counts support this clonotype. The chain carries TRBV10-2 and TRBJ1-1; 9 bases agree with TRBD1. This CDR3 is 15 amino acids long. Looked up from germline, CDR1 is WSHSY and CDR2 is SAAADI. V shed 3 bases, J shed 3 bases, and the junction held 5 bases outside the gene matches. The chain's CDR3 is CASSEGTGRDTEAFF. CDR3 sequence (DNA): TGCGCCAGCAGTGAAGGGACAGGGAGAGACACTGAAGCTTTCTTT.

This clonotype was picked up many times. The J gene is TRBJ1-5, the V gene TRBV24-1; 7 positions agree with TRBD1. CDR3 length: 17 residues. Germline V CDR1 and CDR2: KGHDR, SFDVKD. Trimming took 4 bases from V and 2 from J; bases not matched to a gene: 10. The CDR3 is CATSESDRELRNQPQHF. The CDR3, as DNA: TGTGCCACCAGTGAGTCAGACAGGGAGCTTCGCAATCAGCCCCAGCATTTT.

V is TRBV27 and J is TRBJ1-1; D possibly corresponds to TRBD1 (6 bases). V was clipped by 2 bases and J by 3 bases, with 10 bases between them. The CDR3 is made up of 14 amino acids. Germline loops: CDR1 MNHEY, CDR2 SMNVEV (reference sequence). The CDR3 DNA sequence: TGTGCCAGCAGTTTAGGGGGCTGGGACACTGAAGCTTTCTTT. Amino acids: CASSLGGWDTEAFF.

This clonotype was seen more than once but under ten times. V is TRBV5-1 and J is TRBJ2-1; 11 bases align to TRBD2. The germline V gene has CDR1 SGHRS and CDR2 YFSETQ. CDR3 length equals 14 residues. J gave up 8 bases and V 9 bases, and 10 bases lay outside the gene matches. In DNA form, the CDR3 reads TGCGCCATGGATAGCGGGAGGGTTTATCATGAGCAGTTCTTC. Its translation is CAMDSGRVYHEQFF.

This clonotype was found many times. This chain uses TRBV5-1 with TRBJ2-7; D gene unclear. This CDR3 spans 14 amino acids. Germline CDR1 is SGHRS and CDR2 is YFSETQ. The V end lost 0 bases, the J end lost 3 bases, and 10 bases lay between the germline ends. The CDR3 loop reads CASSLGLGRYEQYF. The CDR3 DNA reads TGCGCCAGCAGCTTGGGCCTCGGTCGCTACGAGCAGTACTTC.

This clonotype has a count of ten or more. The chain recombines TRBV2 with TRBJ1-5; D remains ambiguous. Trimming removed 6 bases at V and 7 bases at J, with 19 bases between. The germline gives CDR1 SNHLY, CDR2 FYNNEI. The CDR3 covers 15 residues. CDR3 sequence: CASRSVGRVIQPQHF. In DNA, the CDR3 is TGTGCCAGCAGATCGGTCGGGCGAGTCATCCAGCCCCAGCATTTT.

The sample holds many counts of this clonotype. The V gene is TRBV9, the J gene TRBJ2-3; D gene unclear. The germline CDR1 and CDR2 sequences are SGDLS and YYNGEE. The CDR3 totals 14 residues. V lost 4 bases and J 6 bases, leaving 15 bases between the germline ends. The CDR3 sequence: CASSRLPATDTQYF. In nucleotides, the CDR3 is TGTGCCAGCAGCCGGCTGCCAGCGACGGATACGCAGTATTTT.

This clonotype came up many times. CDR3 protein: CASSLALISYNEQFF. In DNA form, the CDR3 reads TGTGCCAGCAGTCTAGCGCTAATCTCCTACAATGAGCAGTTCTTC. The chain employs TRBV11-2 and TRBJ2-1, with D perhaps matching TRBD2 (6 bases). V was trimmed by 6 bases and J by 0 bases, leaving 12 bases between them. The CDR3 length is 15 residues. Germline assignment: CDR1 SGHAT and CDR2 FQNNGV.

The chain is built from TRBV10-3 and TRBJ2-5; 9 bases line up with TRBD1. Germline V gene sequence: CDR1 ENHRY, CDR2 SYGVKD. The CDR3 loop spans 15 amino acids. Trimming cost V 4 bases and J 5 bases; bases outside gene matches: 8. CDR3 loop: CAISGQDRGVETQYF. The CDR3 nucleotides are TGTGCCATCAGTGGGCAGGACAGGGGAGTGGAGACCCAGTACTTC.

This clonotype was recorded a few times. This sequence joins TRBV7-9 and TRBJ1-4; 7 nucleotides line up with TRBD1. The V gene end was trimmed by 1 base and the J gene end by 6 bases; junction bases not matched to a gene: 5. Germline V gives CDR1 SEHNR, CDR2 FQNEAQ (reference sequence). The CDR3 is made up of 15 amino acids. The DNA of the CDR3 is TGTGCCAGCAGCTTAGTAAGGGGGCCGGATGAAAAACTGTTTTTT. As protein: CASSLVRGPDEKLFF.

There are a few counts of this clonotype. CDR3 in amino acids: CASSLPGGKTDTQYF. As DNA, the CDR3 is TGTGCCAGCAGTTTGCCAGGGGGCAAGACAGATACGCAGTATTTT. This chain joins TRBV6-5 and TRBJ2-3; 8 positions match TRBD1. The germline CDR1 and CDR2 sequences are MNHEY and SVGAGI. Trimming took 4 bases from V and 3 from J; bases not matched to a gene: 6. The CDR3 has 15 amino acids.

This clonotype has only a few counts. The rearrangement joins TRBV7-6 to TRBJ1-6; D is unresolved. V was shortened by 5 bases and J by 10 bases, with 15 bases between the two germline ends. The CDR3 totals 14 residues. Germline CDR1 is SGHVS and CDR2 is FNYEAQ. The CDR3 loop reads CASSHGGVKSPLHF. In DNA, the CDR3 is TGTGCCAGCAGCCATGGTGGGGTGAAATCACCCCTCCACTTT.